The clone carrying this T cell receptor beta chain was detected a few times. Antigen: not known. This sample's time point: persistent/refractory GD, antithyroid drugs over 5 years with positive TRAb. Scientists built the TCR library using RNA that was extracted from PBMCs. The sample is drawn from a study of regulatory T cells in long-lasting Graves disease. General study points: Newly diagnosed disease favored TRBV20-1 and TRBJ2-1 over persistent disease.

HTBI primers from iRepertoire and Arm-PCR of CDR3 regions yielded the TCR beta libraries. One entry per CDR3 protein, called by TCRdb with MiXCR from the multiplex PCR reads. The repertoire holds 420,000 or so distinct CDR3 sequences, with 23% as singletons. Looked up from germline, CDR1 is LGHDT and CDR2 is YNNKEL (reference sequence). This CDR3 contains 14 residues. V shed 1 base and J shed 4 bases, with 10 bases lying between them. The chain carries TRBV3-1 and TRBJ1-1, with D unresolved. The TCR comes from a female donor with Graves disease. The source was peripheral blood mononuclear cells (PBMCs), collected when the disease was refractory, from a patient treated with antithyroid drugs. CDR3 sequence reads: CASSQGKFVTEAFF. For the CDR3, the DNA is TGTGCCAGCAGCCAAGGGAAATTCGTCACTGAAGCTTTCTTT.